The clone carrying this TCR beta chain occurred once. Its antigen is currently unknown. This sample was included in a study of cytomegalovirus exposure and HLA in healthy donors. The donors gave bone marrow, and they were healthy. Whole-study results and caveats: Other equally common chains were less clonally expanded than HLA-associated TCR beta chains, a later analysis showed. Productive rates of about 87% or about 30% were seen for most TCR beta V segments in an earlier analysis. A later analysis by the authors found several of the most significant clusters apparently linked to common viral pathogens.

Use of 60 Vbeta and 13 Jbeta primers characterized the PCR. Only in-frame clones appear in the TCRdb table, and some are missing; sequencing was by immunoSEQ multiplex PCR. Found here are roughly 130,000 clones, roughly 80% of them singletons; the top ten hold over 2.5%. Deletions cut 2 bases from V and 3 bases from J, with 21 bases between. Germline CDR1 is GTSNPN and CDR2 is SVGIG (reference sequence). The CDR3 is 17 amino acids. The receptor's source is a male donor in good health and CMV-seronegative. Sequenced sample: PBMCs. The rearrangement links TRBV30 to TRBJ2-3; weak D call: TRBD2 (6 bases). CDR3: CAWSMSVGWRVTDTQYF. CDR3 nucleotides: TGTGCCTGGAGTATGTCAGTAGGCTGGAGGGTAACAGATACGCAGTATTTT.